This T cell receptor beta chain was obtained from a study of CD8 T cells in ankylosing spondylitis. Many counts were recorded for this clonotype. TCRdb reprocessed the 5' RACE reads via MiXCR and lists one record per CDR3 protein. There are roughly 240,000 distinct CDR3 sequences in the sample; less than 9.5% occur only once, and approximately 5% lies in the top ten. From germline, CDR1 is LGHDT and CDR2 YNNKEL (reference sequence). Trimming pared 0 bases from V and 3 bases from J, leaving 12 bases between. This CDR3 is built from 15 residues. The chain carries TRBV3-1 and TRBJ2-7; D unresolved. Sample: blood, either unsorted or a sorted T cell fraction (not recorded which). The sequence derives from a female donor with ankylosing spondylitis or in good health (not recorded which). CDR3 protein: CASSQDPSTFYEQYF. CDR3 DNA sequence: TGTGCCAGCAGCCAAGATCCTTCGACTTTCTACGAGCAGTACTTC.